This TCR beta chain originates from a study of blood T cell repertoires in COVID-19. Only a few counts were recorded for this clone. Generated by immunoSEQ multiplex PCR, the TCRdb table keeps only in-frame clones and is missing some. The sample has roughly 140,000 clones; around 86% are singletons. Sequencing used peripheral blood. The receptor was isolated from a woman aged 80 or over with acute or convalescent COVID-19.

CDR3 sequence: CATRFTDTQYF. As DNA, the CDR3 is TGTGCCACTCGTTTCACAGATACGCAGTATTTT. This chain links TRBV28 with TRBJ2-3; D is unresolved. Germline V CDR1 and CDR2: MDHEN, SYDVKM. V gave up 10 bases and J gave up 2 bases, with 7 bases separating them. This CDR3 comprises 11 residues.